This TCR beta chain derives from a study of cytomegalovirus exposure and HLA in healthy donors. PCR involved 60 Vbeta and 13 Jbeta primers. The data were produced by immunoSEQ multiplex PCR, yet TCRdb's version contains in-frame clones alone and is incomplete. The sample records approximately 150,000 clones, 82% being singletons. Unmatched junction bases numbered 5, after V lost 4 bases and J lost 3 bases. This CDR3 region has 15 residues. Germline V gives CDR1 LGHNA, CDR2 YNFKEQ. The study's findings and limits: Earlier findings revealed that most TCR beta V segments proved productive either about 87% or about 30% of the time.

As regards this clone: Its cognate antigen is unknown.

Sequencing used PBMCs. The chain joins TRBV4-2 to TRBJ1-1; TRBD1 agrees at 10 bases. This sequence originates from a young man in good health and CMV-seropositive. The CDR3 sequence: CASSRGTGEDTEAFF. DNA of the CDR3: TGTGCCAGCAGCCGAGGGACAGGGGAAGACACTGAAGCTTTCTTT.